This TCR beta chain comes out of a study of T cells in Graves' hyperthyroidism and ophthalmopathy. Overall study findings and caveats: Blood also carried most thyroid clonotypes expanded above 0.001. Researchers report that a 13 V-J model separated ophthalmopathy from stable hyperthyroidism.

Hyperthyroidism patients were newly diagnosed, had disease duration under 2 months, and were aged 18 to 65 years. Many counts were recorded for this clonotype. Its target is not known. Per germline, CDR1 SGDLS and CDR2 YYNGEE. The CDR3 has 14 amino acids. Trimming stripped 0 bases from V and 8 bases from J, with 14 bases between. Template material for amplifying TCR beta CDR3 regions consisted of RNA transcripts. The HTBI set primed first-round TCR CDR3 RT-PCR. TCRdb fed the multiplex PCR reads into MiXCR, producing one record per CDR3 protein. The sample comprises some 600,000 distinct CDR3 sequences, under 60% of which are singletons, and approximately 8.2% rests with the top ten.

The source material was peripheral blood or thyroid tissue (not recorded which). The sequence derives from a woman between 18 and 29 years old with Graves' hyperthyroidism. The chain links TRBV9 to TRBJ1-2; possible D gene TRBD1, 5 bases. The CDR3 sequence is CASSVGGANDGYTF. CDR3 sequence (DNA): TGTGCCAGCAGCGTAGGCGGGGCGAACGACGGCTACACCTTC.